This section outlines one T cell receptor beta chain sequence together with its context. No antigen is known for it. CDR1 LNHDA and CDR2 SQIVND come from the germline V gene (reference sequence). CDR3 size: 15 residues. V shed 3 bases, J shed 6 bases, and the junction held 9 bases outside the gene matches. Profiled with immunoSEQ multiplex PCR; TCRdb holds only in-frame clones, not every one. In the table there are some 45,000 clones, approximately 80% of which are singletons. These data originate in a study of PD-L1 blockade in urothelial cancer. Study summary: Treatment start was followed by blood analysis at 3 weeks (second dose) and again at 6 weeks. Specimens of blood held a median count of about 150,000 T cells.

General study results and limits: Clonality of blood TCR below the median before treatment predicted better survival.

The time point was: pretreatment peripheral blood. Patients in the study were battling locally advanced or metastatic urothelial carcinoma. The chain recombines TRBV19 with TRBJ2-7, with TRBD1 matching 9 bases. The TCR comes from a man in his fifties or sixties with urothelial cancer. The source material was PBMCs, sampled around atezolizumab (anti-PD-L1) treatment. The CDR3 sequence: CASSMTRDRAVEQYF. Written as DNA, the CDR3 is TGTGCCAGTAGTATGACCCGGGACAGGGCGGTCGAGCAGTACTTC.